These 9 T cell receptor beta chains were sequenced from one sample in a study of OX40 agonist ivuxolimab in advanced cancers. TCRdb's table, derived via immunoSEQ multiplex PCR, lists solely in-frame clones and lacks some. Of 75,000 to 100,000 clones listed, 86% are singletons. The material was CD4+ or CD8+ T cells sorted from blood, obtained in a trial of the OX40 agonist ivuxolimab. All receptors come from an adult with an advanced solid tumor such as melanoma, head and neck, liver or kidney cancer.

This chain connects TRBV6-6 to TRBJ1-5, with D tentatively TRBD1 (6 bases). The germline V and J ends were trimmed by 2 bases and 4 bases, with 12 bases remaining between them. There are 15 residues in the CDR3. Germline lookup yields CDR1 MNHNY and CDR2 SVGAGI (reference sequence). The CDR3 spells CASSYVGQLNQPQHF. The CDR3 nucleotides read TGTGCCAGCAGTTACGTAGGACAGCTTAATCAGCCCCAGCATTTT.

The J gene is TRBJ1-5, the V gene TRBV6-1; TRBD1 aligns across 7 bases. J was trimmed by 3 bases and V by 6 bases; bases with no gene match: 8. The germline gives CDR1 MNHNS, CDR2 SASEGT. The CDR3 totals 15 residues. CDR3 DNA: TGTGCCAGCAGGACCTGGGGACAGCACAATCAGCCCCAGCATTTT. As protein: CASRTWGQHNQPQHF.

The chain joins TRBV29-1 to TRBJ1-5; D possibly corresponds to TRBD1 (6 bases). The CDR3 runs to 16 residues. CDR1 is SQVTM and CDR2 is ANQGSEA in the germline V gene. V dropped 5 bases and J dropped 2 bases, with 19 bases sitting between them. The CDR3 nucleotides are TGCAGCGTTACCAACGGCCCCTGGACAGGCAATCAGCCCCAGCATTTT. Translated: CSVTNGPWTGNQPQHF.

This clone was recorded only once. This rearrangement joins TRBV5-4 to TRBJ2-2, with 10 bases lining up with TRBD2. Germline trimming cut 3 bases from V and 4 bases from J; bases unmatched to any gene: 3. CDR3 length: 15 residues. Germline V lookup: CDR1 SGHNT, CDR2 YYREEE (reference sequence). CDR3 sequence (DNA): TGTGCCAGCAGCTCCGGGACTAGCGTCACCGGGGAGCTGTTTTTT. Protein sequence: CASSSGTSVTGELFF.

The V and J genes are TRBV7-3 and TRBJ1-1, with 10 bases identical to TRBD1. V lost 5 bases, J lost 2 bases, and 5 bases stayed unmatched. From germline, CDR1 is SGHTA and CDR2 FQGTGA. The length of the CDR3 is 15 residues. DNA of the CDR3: TGTGCCAGCAGCCGCATGACAGGGGGCAACACTGAAGCTTTCTTT. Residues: CASSRMTGGNTEAFF.

Here the CDR3 DNA reads TGTGCCTGGAGGGGACAGTTCAATCAGCCCCAGCATTTT. Residues: CAWRGQFNQPQHF. The chain uses TRBV30 and TRBJ1-5, with 7 bases fitting TRBD1. The germline gives CDR1 GTSNPN, CDR2 SVGIG (reference sequence). This CDR3 is 13 amino acids long. The trim removed 3 bases at V and 3 bases at J, leaving 2 bases unmatched.

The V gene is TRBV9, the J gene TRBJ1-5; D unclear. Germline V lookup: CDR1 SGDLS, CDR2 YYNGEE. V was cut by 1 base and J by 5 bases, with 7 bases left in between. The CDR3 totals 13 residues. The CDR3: CASSVSPDQPQHF. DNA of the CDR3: TGTGCCAGCAGCGTAAGTCCAGATCAGCCCCAGCATTTT.

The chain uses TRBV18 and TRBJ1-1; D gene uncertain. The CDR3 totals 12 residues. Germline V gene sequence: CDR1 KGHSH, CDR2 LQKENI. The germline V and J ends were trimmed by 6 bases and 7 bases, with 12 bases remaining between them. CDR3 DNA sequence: TGTGCCAGCTCCCCTACGCCGGATGAAGCTTTCTTT. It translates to CASSPTPDEAFF.

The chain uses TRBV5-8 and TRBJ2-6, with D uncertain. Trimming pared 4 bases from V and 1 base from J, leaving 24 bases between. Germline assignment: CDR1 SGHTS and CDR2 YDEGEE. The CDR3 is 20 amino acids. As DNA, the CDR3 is TGTGCCAGCAGCCGCGTTCGTACCTACGACCGGTGGTCTGGGGCCAACGTCCTGACTTTC. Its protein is CASSRVRTYDRWSGANVLTF.